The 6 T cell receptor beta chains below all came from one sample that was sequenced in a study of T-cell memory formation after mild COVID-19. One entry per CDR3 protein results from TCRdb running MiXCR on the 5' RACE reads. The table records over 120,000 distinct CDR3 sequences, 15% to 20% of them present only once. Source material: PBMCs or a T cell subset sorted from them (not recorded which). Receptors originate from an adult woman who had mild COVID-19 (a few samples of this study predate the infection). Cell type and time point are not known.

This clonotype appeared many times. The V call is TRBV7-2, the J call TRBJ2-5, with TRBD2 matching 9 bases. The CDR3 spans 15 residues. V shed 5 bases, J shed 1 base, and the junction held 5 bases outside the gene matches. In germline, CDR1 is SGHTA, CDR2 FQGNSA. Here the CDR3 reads CASSRLSGGQETQYF. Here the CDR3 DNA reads TGTGCCAGCAGCAGACTTAGCGGGGGCCAAGAGACCCAGTACTTC.

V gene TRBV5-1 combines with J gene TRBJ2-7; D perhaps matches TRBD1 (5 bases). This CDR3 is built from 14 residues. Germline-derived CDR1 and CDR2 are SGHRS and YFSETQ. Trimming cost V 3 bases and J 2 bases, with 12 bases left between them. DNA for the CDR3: TGCGCCAGCAGCTCGTCCTCAGGGACCTACGAGCAGTACTTC. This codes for CASSSSSGTYEQYF.

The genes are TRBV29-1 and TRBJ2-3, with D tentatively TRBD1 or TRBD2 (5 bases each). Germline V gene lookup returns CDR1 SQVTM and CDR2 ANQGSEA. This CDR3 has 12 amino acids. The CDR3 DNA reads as TGCAGGGTTACAGGTACCGGCGGGACGCAGTATTTT. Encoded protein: CRVTGTGGTQYF.

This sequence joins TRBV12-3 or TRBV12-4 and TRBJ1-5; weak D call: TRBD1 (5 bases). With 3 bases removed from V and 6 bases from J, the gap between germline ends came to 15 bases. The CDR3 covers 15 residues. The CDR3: CASSFSGKMGQPQHF. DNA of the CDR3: TGTGCCAGCAGTTTTTCAGGGAAAATGGGTCAGCCCCAGCATTTT.

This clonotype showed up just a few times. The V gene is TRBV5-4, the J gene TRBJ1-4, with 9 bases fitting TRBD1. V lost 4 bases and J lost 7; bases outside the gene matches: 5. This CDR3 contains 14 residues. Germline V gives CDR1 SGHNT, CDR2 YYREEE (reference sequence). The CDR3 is CASSPGQGSEKLFF. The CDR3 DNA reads TGTGCCAGCAGCCCGGGACAGGGTAGTGAAAAACTGTTTTTT.

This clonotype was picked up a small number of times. The DNA of the CDR3 is TGTGCCAGCAGCTTTTGGAACCCCAACCACTACACCTTC. This gives the protein CASSFWNPNHYTF. The genes are TRBV7-9 and TRBJ1-2; D uncertain. Per the germline V gene, CDR1 is SEHNR and CDR2 is FQNEAQ (reference sequence). This CDR3 region has 13 residues. V was pared by 3 bases and J by 10 bases, with 15 bases between. The full variable domain, completed using reference TRBV7-9 and TRBJ1-2, is DTGVSQNPRHKITKRGQNVTFRCDPISEHNRLYWYRQTLGQGPEFLTYFQNEAQLEKSRLLSDRFSAERPKGSFSTLEIQRTEQGDSAMYLCASSFWNPNHYTFGSGTRLTVV.